The source of this TCR beta chain is a study of post-analysis software for immune sequencing data. Study information: Relapsing-remitting, secondary progressive and progressive-relapsing forms made up the multiple sclerosis disease courses. Whole-study findings and limits: TRBV5-6, TRBV5-1 and TRBV20-1 were among roughly five TRBV segments more frequent in patients than controls.

The authors incorporated unique molecular identifiers into the TCR beta cDNA libraries. Input populations of roughly 1 to 10 million T cells gave rise to roughly 0.5 million cDNA molecules. From the PCR reads, TCRdb called clonotypes with MiXCR, one entry per CDR3 protein. The table shows 350,000 to 500,000 distinct CDR3 sequences, with roughly 38% occurring only once. On this clonotype itself: The antigen is unknown.

This CDR3 is built from 14 residues. CDR1 and CDR2 (germline): KGHDR, SFDVKD. Trimming stripped 4 bases from V and 7 bases from J, with 12 bases between. The chain employs TRBV24-1 and TRBJ2-2, with unresolved D. This TCR came from a girl aged 2-9 years with multiple sclerosis. Sequencing was carried out using blood. CDR3 loop: CATSDRPVGGELFF. CDR3 sequence (DNA): TGTGCCACCAGTGACCGACCCGTGGGCGGGGAGCTGTTTTTT.